This TCR beta chain originates from a study of Graves' ophthalmopathy and Graves' hyperthyroidism. Study at large: Peripheral blood sampling preceded any treatment and occurred at initial diagnosis. Overall study findings and caveats: Ophthalmopathy versus stable hyperthyroidism: 13-signature model gave around 86% sensitivity, approximately 80% specificity.

Germline loops: CDR1 SNHLY, CDR2 FYNNEI. V lost 6 bases, J lost 6 bases, and 15 bases lay in between. The CDR3 length is 13 residues. Remarks on this clonotype: Its antigen is currently unknown.

Uncontrolled infections, pregnancy, lactation or other autoimmune diseases led to patient exclusion. It was on clinical symptoms, serum thyroxine, TRAb, thyroid ultrasound and orbital computed tomography that diagnosis relied. TCR beta CDR3 amplification used RNA transcripts. HTBI primers were used in a first-round RT-PCR, which preceded a second-round multiplex PCR. Each CDR3 protein is one row after TCRdb ran MiXCR on the multiplex PCR reads. This table has 200,000 to 300,000 distinct CDR3 sequences, about 47% appearing once. The TCR originated in an adult man with Graves' ophthalmopathy. Sequenced: peripheral blood. V usage is TRBV2 and J usage is TRBJ2-7, with D possibly matching TRBD1 (5 bases). The CDR3 loop reads CASRPITGREQYF. The CDR3 DNA follows: TGTGCCAGCAGACCCATTACAGGTCGCGAGCAGTACTTC.